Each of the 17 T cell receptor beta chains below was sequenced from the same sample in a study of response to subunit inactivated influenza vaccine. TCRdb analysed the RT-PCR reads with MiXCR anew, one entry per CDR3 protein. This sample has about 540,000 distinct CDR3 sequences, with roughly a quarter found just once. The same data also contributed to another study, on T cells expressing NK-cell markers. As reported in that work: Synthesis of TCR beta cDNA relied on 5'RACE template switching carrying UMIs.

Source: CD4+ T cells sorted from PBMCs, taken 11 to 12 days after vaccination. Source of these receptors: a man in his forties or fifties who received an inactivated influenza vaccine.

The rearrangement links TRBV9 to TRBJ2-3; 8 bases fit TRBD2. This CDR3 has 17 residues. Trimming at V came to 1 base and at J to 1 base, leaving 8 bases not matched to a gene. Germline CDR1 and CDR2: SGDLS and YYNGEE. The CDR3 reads CASSVSLSGGRTDTQYF. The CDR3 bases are TGTGCCAGCAGCGTAAGTTTATCGGGAGGGCGCACAGATACGCAGTATTTT.

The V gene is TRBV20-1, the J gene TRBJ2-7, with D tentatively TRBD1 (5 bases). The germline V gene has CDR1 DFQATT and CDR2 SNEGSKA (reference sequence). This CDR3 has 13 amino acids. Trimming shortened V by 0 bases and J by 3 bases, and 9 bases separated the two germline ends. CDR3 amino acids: CSARDNQGYEQYF. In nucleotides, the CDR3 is TGCAGTGCTAGAGATAATCAGGGCTACGAGCAGTACTTC.

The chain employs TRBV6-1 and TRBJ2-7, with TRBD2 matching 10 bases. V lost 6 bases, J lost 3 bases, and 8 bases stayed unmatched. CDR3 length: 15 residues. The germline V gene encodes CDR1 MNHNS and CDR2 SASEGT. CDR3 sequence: CASSRSSGGIYEQYF. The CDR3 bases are TGTGCCAGCAGCAGGTCTAGCGGGGGCATCTACGAGCAGTACTTC.

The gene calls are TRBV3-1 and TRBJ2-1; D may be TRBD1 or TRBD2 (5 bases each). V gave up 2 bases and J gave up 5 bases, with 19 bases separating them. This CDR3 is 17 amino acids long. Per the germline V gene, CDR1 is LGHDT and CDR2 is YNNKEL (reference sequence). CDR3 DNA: TGTGCCAGCAGCCAAACCTACGGGACCCGAAGGGACAATGAGCAGTTCTTC. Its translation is CASSQTYGTRRDNEQFF.

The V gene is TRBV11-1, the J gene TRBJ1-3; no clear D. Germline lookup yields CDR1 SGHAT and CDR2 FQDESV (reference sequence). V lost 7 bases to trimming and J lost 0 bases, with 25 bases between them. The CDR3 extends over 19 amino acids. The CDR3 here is CASTYRDGLVGFSGNTIYF. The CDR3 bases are TGTGCCAGCACTTACCGGGATGGGTTGGTGGGCTTCTCTGGAAACACCATATATTTT.

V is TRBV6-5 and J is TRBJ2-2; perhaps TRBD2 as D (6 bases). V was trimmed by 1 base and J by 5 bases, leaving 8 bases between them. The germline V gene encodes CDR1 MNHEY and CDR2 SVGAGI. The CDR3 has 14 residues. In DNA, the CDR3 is TGTGCCAGCAGTTACTGGAGGGAAACCGGGGAGCTGTTTTTT. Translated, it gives CASSYWRETGELFF.

The CDR3 reads CATQGEGRYSPLHF. The CDR3 region has the DNA TGTGCCACACAGGGGGAGGGACGATACTCACCCCTCCACTTT. The chain carries TRBV10-3 and TRBJ1-6, with 8 bases identical to TRBD1. The length of the CDR3 is 14 residues. The germline V gene encodes CDR1 ENHRY and CDR2 SYGVKD. V lost 10 bases to trimming and J lost 10 bases; unmatched junction nucleotides: 12.

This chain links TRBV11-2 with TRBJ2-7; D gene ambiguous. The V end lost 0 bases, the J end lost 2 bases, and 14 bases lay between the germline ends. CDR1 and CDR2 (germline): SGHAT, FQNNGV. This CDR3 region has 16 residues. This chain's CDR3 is CASSLEVRVPPYEQYF. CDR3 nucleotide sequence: TGTGCCAGCAGCTTAGAAGTCCGCGTACCCCCCTACGAGCAGTACTTC.

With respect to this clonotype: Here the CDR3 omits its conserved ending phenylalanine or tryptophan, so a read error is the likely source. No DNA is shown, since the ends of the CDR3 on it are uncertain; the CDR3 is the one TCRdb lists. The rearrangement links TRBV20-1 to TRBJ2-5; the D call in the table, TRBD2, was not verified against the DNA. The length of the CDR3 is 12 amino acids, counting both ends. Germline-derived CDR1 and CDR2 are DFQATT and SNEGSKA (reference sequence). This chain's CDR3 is CSASQPERGWES.

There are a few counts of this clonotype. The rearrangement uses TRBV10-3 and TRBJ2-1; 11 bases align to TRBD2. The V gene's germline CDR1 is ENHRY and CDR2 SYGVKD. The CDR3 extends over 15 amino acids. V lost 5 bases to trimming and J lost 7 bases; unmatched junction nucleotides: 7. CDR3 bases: TGTGCCATCAGTAATAGCGGGGGGGCCTTTAATGAGCAGTTCTTC. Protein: CAISNSGGAFNEQFF.

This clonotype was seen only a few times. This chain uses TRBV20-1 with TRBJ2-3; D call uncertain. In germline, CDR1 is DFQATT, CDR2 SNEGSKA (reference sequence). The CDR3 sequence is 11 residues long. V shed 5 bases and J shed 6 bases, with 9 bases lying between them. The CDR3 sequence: CSALPRDTQYF. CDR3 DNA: TGCAGTGCTTTGCCTAGGGATACGCAGTATTTT.

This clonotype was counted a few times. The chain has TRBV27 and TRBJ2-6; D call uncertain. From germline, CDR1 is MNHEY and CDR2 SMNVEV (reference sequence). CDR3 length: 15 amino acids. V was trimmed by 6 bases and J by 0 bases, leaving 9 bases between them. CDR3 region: CASRELASGANVLTF. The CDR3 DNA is TGTGCCAGCAGGGAGTTAGCCTCTGGGGCCAACGTCCTGACTTTC. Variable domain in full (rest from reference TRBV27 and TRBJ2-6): EAQVTQNPRYLITVTGKKLTVTCSQNMNHEYMSWYRQDPGLGLRQIYYSMNVEVTDKGDVPEGYKVSRKEKRNFPLILESPSPNQTSLYFCASRELASGANVLTFGAGSRLTVL.

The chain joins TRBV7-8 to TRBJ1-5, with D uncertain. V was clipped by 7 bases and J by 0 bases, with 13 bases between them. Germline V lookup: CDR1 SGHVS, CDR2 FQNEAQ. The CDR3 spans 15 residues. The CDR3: CASTPGRGSNQPQHF. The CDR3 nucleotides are TGTGCCAGCACCCCCGGCCGGGGTAGCAATCAGCCCCAGCATTTT.

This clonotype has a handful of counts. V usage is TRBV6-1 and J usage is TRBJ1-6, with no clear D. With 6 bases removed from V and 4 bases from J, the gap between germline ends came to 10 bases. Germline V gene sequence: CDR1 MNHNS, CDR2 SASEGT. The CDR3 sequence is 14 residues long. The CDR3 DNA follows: TGTGCCAGCAGGGCCGGGCCATATAATTCACCCCTCCACTTT. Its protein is CASRAGPYNSPLHF.

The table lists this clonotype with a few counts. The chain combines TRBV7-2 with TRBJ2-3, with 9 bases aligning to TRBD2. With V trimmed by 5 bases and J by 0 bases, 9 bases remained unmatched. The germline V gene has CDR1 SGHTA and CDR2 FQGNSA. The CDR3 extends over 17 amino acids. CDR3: CASSKTSGLASTDTQYF. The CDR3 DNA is TGTGCCAGCAGCAAGACTAGCGGTCTTGCTAGCACAGATACGCAGTATTTT. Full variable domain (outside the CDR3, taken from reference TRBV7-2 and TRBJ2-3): GAGVSQSPSNKVTEKGKDVELRCDPISGHTALYWYRQSLGQGLEFLIYFQGNSAPDKSGLPSDRFSAERTGGSVSTLTIQRTQQEDSAVYLCASSKTSGLASTDTQYFGPGTRLTVL.

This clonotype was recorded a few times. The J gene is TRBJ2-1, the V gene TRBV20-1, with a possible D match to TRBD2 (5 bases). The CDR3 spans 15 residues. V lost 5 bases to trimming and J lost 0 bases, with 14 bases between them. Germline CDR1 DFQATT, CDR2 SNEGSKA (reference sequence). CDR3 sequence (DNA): TGCAGTGCTTCGGACTGGTCGAGCTCCTACAATGAGCAGTTCTTC. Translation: CSASDWSSSYNEQFF.

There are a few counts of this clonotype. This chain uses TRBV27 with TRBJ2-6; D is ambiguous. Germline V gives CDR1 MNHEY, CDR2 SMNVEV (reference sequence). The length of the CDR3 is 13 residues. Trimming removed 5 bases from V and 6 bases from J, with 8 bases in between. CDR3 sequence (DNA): TGTGCCAGCAGTCCCCTTGAGGCCAACGTCCTGACTTTC. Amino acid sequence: CASSPLEANVLTF.